This is a list of T cell receptor beta chains from one sample in a study of vaccination effects on CD4 cells after COVID-19. Assay used: immunoSEQ multiplex PCR; TCRdb lists only in-frame clones, some missing. This table holds approximately 50,000 clones, about 78% found once. These receptors have no known antigen. The source material was CD4+ T cells from PBMCs cultured without peptide, sampled before COVID-19 vaccination. The receptors were sampled from a human donor who had a prior SARS-CoV-2 infection. The CDR3 runs from the conserved cysteine through the conserved F or W. A D gene is named only where the DNA matches it firmly. Rows give clone size only sometimes, using once, few, many, or a class for an expanded clone.

TGTGCCAGCAGCTTAGTAGCCGCTAATAACCTGATCTCCTACGAGCAGTACTTC	CASSLVAANNLISYEQYF	TRBV7-9	TRBJ2-7	.	.
TGCGCCAGCAGCTCCGACAGCTACAATGAGCAGTTCTTC	CASSSDSYNEQFF	TRBV5-1	TRBJ2-1	.	few
TGTGCCAGCAGCTTAGCGCGTCGGGCCTACGAGCAGTACTTC	CASSLARRAYEQYF	TRBV7-9	TRBJ2-7	.	.
TGTGCCAGCAGCTTACTCCCGGGGTACAATGAGCAGTTCTTC	CASSLLPGYNEQFF	TRBV7-2	TRBJ2-1	.	.
TGTGCCAGCAGACGACAGGCACAGAACACTGAAGCTTTCTTT	CASRRQAQNTEAFF	TRBV7-2	TRBJ1-1	.	few
TGCGCCAGCAGCTTGCCGTTGGACTCTCAGAACACCGGGGAGCTGTTTTTT	CASSLPLDSQNTGELFF	TRBV5-1	TRBJ2-2	.	.
TGTGCCAGCAGCCCCCTGGAGGACGGCCGCTATGGCTACACCTTC	CASSPLEDGRYGYTF	TRBV11-2	TRBJ1-2	.	.
TGTGCCAGCAGCTTGAACCCGGGATCAGGCTATGGCTACACCTTC	CASSLNPGSGYGYTF	TRBV5-5	TRBJ1-2	.	.
TGTGCCAGTAGTATCTCTGCAACTAATGAAAAACTGTTTTTT	CASSISATNEKLFF	TRBV19	TRBJ1-4	.	few
TGTGCCACCAGCAGGCGGGTGCCCAGCGAGCAGTTCTTC	CATSRRVPSEQFF	TRBV15	TRBJ2-1	.	.
TGTGCCAGAAGCGAGGGTGGATCGAGACTAGTTACCGGGGAGCTGTTTTTT	CARSEGGSRLVTGELFF	TRBV5-3	TRBJ2-2	.	few
TGTGCCAGCCGCCTGGGGGGATTCGGGGTCTACGAGCAGTACTTC	CASRLGGFGVYEQYF	TRBV6-4	TRBJ2-7	.	.
TGTGCCAGCAGCTTGGGGGCCAGCGGAAAAGAGACCCAGTACTTC	CASSLGASGKETQYF	TRBV5-4	TRBJ2-5	.	once
TGCGCCAGCAGCCAAGAATATATAGCGGGAGGGTTACCCTACGAGCAGTACTTC	CASSQEYIAGGLPYEQYF	TRBV4-3	TRBJ2-7	TRBD2	.
TGTGCCAGCAGTTACTCGGCAAGGGTGGAGACCCAGTACTTC	CASSYSARVETQYF	TRBV6-5	TRBJ2-5	.	.
TGTGCCAGCTCACCTAGCGGGAGGGCCGTTGTGTTCTTC	CASSPSGRAVVFF	TRBV18	TRBJ2-1	TRBD2	many
TGTGCCAGCAGCCCAGAGGGGCAGGGGTGGTGGGCTGAAGCTTTCTTT	CASSPEGQGWWAEAFF	TRBV7-9	TRBJ1-1	.	.
TGTGCCAGCAGCCAAGATTTTTTTATGGGACAGGTACCCCGGGCTTTCTTT	CASSQDFFMGQVPRAFF	TRBV4-2	TRBJ1-1	TRBD1	.
TGTGCCAGCAGTACGGACAGGGGGACTGAAGCTTTCTTT	CASSTDRGTEAFF	TRBV6-6	TRBJ1-1	TRBD1	.
TGCGCCAGCAGCAAAGGCCAGGGGAACACTGAAGCTTTCTTT	CASSKGQGNTEAFF	TRBV5-1	TRBJ1-1	.	once
TGTGCCAGCAGCTTAGACCCCGGCAGGGCAGATACGCAGTATTTT	CASSLDPGRADTQYF	TRBV7-9	TRBJ2-3	.	.
TGTGCCAGCAGCTACCTGACAGGGACTCCCTACGAGCAGTACTTC	CASSYLTGTPYEQYF	TRBV5-4	TRBJ2-7	.	.
TGTGCCAGCAGGACTAGCGGGTCCTACAATGAGCAGTTCTTC	CASRTSGSYNEQFF	TRBV11-3	TRBJ2-1	TRBD2	.
TGTGCCAGCAGCTTATTTGCAGGATACTACGAGCAGTACTTC	CASSLFAGYYEQYF	TRBV11-3	TRBJ2-7	.	.
TGTGCCAGCAGCCGTGGGACTAGCGGGAGGAATACGCAGTATTTT	CASSRGTSGRNTQYF	TRBV7-9	TRBJ2-3	TRBD2	once
TGTGCCATCAGTGATGGACTAGGGGTAGATACGCAGTATTTT	CAISDGLGVDTQYF	TRBV10-3	TRBJ2-3	TRBD2	.
TGTGCCAGCAGCTTAAATCGTCGGGGGCAGGGGGGGCCCTCTGGGGCCAACGTCCTGACTTTC	CASSLNRRGQGGPSGANVLTF	TRBV7-3	TRBJ2-6	.	.
TGTGCCAGCAGCTTAAGGACAGGGAACACCGGGGAGCTGTTTTTT	CASSLRTGNTGELFF	TRBV9	TRBJ2-2	TRBD1	.
TGTGCCAGCAGCCAAGATCATGATACTAGTCGGGAGACCCAGTACTTC	CASSQDHDTSRETQYF	TRBV3-1/TRBV3-2	TRBJ2-5	.	.
TGTGCCAGCAGCCAAGATGGTTTGGGAGGACTTGATGAAAAACTGTTTTTT	CASSQDGLGGLDEKLFF	TRBV3-1/TRBV3-2	TRBJ1-4	.	.
TGTGCCACCAGCAGAGATATCCAGGTGGGCGAGCAGTACTTC	CATSRDIQVGEQYF	TRBV15	TRBJ2-7	.	.
TGTGCCAGTAGGGTAGCTGGGGCCAACGTCCTGACTTTC	CASRVAGANVLTF	TRBV19	TRBJ2-6	.	.
TGTGCCAGCAGCTTAGCTAGCGAGTCCTACGAGCAGTACTTC	CASSLASESYEQYF	TRBV11-3	TRBJ2-7	.	.
TGTGCCAGCAGCTTATCTAGCGGGAGTGATGAGCAGTTCTTC	CASSLSSGSDEQFF	TRBV7-2	TRBJ2-1	TRBD2	.
TGTGCCAGCAGTGACAGGGGTCAAGCACCCCTCCACTTT	CASSDRGQAPLHF	TRBV2	TRBJ1-6	.	.
TGTGCCAGCAGCTTGATGGGGACTCTGAACTATGGCTACACCTTC	CASSLMGTLNYGYTF	TRBV5-4	TRBJ1-2	.	.
TGTGCCACCAGCAGAGGACGGTGGCAGGGGAGATCAACTAATGAAAAACTGTTTTTT	CATSRGRWQGRSTNEKLFF	TRBV15	TRBJ1-4	.	.
TGTGCCACCAGCAGAGATCCGAATTCACCCCTCCACTTT	CATSRDPNSPLHF	TRBV15	TRBJ1-6	.	.
TGTGCCAGCATGCGCCAGTTCTCCTACAATGAGCAGTTCTTC	CASMRQFSYNEQFF	TRBV6-5	TRBJ2-1	.	.
TGTGCCAGCAGCGGCGGCAGCAGCACAGATACGCAGTATTTT	CASSGGSSTDTQYF	TRBV9	TRBJ2-3	.	.